Listed below are T cell receptor beta chains from one sample, sequenced in a study of blood T cells in healthy people across ages. TCRdb reprocessed the 5' RACE reads with MiXCR, giving one entry per CDR3 protein. The sample has roughly 1,500,000 distinct CDR3 sequences, roughly 32% seen once. Sequences were obtained from blood. Source of these receptors: a woman younger than 45 in good health. Both conserved end residues are part of each CDR3. Fields, in order: D gene, clone size, J gene, V gene, CDR3 DNA, CDR3 protein. D genes are given only for firm matches. Rows may omit the clone size; those that give it use once, few, many or a size class.

>NA|NA|TRBJ1-2|TRBV2
TGTGCCAGCAGTCCCGACAAGTGGTATGGCTACACCTTC
CASSPDKWYGYTF
>TRBD2|few|TRBJ2-7|TRBV30
TGTGCCTGGAGTGTACTCGGAACTAGCGGGGACGAGCAGTACTTC
CAWSVLGTSGDEQYF
>NA|NA|TRBJ2-7|TRBV5-1
TGCGCCAGCAGCCCGCTTGGTAACGAGCAGTACTTC
CASSPLGNEQYF
>NA|NA|TRBJ2-7|TRBV5-1
TGCGCCAGCAGCTTGAATGTCCAGGGGGGCTACGAGCAGTACTTC
CASSLNVQGGYEQYF
>TRBD2|many|TRBJ2-4|TRBV20-1
TGCAGTGCTCCCTCGGAGGCTAGCGGAAACATTCAGTACTTC
CSAPSEASGNIQYF
>TRBD1|few|TRBJ1-2|TRBV12-3/TRBV12-4
TGTGCCAGCACCGAACGGGACAGGGGACCCTATGGCTACACCTTC
CASTERDRGPYGYTF
>NA|many|TRBJ1-1|TRBV27
TGTGCCAGCAGTCCCCAGGGGAGGAGGAAAGCTTTCTTT
CASSPQGRRKAFF
>TRBD2|NA|TRBJ2-7|TRBV7-6
TGTGCCAGCAGCCTAGAGGGACTAGCGCCTACCTACGAGCAGTACTTC
CASSLEGLAPTYEQYF
>TRBD1|few|TRBJ1-2|TRBV4-1
TGCGCCAGCAACCCTATATTGGACAGGGATCTTTATGGCTACACCTTC
CASNPILDRDLYGYTF
>TRBD2|NA|TRBJ2-1|TRBV7-2
TGTGCCAGCAGCTCGACTAGCGGGGGCTTCAATGAGCAGTTCTTC
CASSSTSGGFNEQFF
>TRBD2|NA|TRBJ2-5|TRBV5-1
TGCGCCAGCAGCTTGGCCCCGGCGGGAGTAGGTGAGACCCAGTACTTC
CASSLAPAGVGETQYF
>NA|NA|TRBJ1-1|TRBV2
TGTGCCAGTAGAAGAGAGAGAGAGAACACTGAAGCTTTCTTT
CASRRERENTEAFF
>NA|NA|TRBJ1-1|TRBV10-3
TGTGCCACCACCCCGGGAGGGAACACTGAAGCTTTCTTT
CATTPGGNTEAFF
>NA|NA|TRBJ2-3|TRBV28
TGTGCCAGCAGTTCGGCGACTAGGTCCACAGATACGCAGTATTTT
CASSSATRSTDTQYF
>NA|once|TRBJ2-5|TRBV5-6
TGTGCCAGCAGCTTGAAACGTATCCAAGAGACCCAGTACTTC
CASSLKRIQETQYF
>TRBD1|NA|TRBJ1-3|TRBV20-1
TGCAGTGCTAGCCGGGACAGGGGCACCTCTGGAAACACCATATATTTT
CSASRDRGTSGNTIYF
>NA|NA|TRBJ2-3|TRBV10-3
TGTGCCATCAGCCAGGGGGATACGCAGTATTTT
CAISQGDTQYF
>NA|NA|TRBJ2-5|TRBV14
TGTGCCAGCAGCCAGAGGGACTCCCGAGAGACCCAGTACTTC
CASSQRDSRETQYF
>NA|NA|TRBJ1-2|TRBV29-1
TGCAGCGTTGAAGGGGGGATAGGCTATGGCTACACCTTC
CSVEGGIGYGYTF
>TRBD1|NA|TRBJ2-7|TRBV11-2
TGTGCCAGCAGCTTAGATGGGCAGGGGGTCTCCTACGAGCAGTACTTC
CASSLDGQGVSYEQYF
>NA|NA|TRBJ2-1|TRBV6-1
TGTGCCAGCAGTGTGACAGCGTGTTTGGGATCCTACAATGAGCAGTTCTTC
CASSVTACLGSYNEQFF
>NA|NA|TRBJ2-7|TRBV19
TGTGCCAGTAGTACCAGACTAGACTACGAGCAGTACTTC
CASSTRLDYEQYF
>NA|NA|TRBJ1-5|TRBV20-1
TGCAGTGCTAGAGAGGAGGGGCGCCTCAATCAGCCCCAGCATTTT
CSAREEGRLNQPQHF